This TCR beta chain stems from a study of cytomegalovirus exposure and HLA in healthy donors. Overall study results and limits: The classifier was said to identify cytomegalovirus status with high specificity and sensitivity. A few chains tied to CMV proved CMV antigen-specific in vitro. A later analysis linked 16,951 TCR beta sequences to HLA alleles at 0.05 false discovery rate. Earlier analysis found most TCR beta V segments productive about 90% or about 30% of the time.

The CDR3 has 16 amino acids. The germline CDR1 and CDR2 sequences are SGHNT and YYREEE (reference sequence). After removal of 4 bases from V and 0 bases from J, the junction contained 6 bases not matched to a gene. The PCR contained 60 Vbeta and 13 Jbeta primers. The assay was immunoSEQ multiplex PCR, and TCRdb's table has in-frame clones only and misses some. The repertoire consists of 90,000 to 120,000 clones, with 60% to 80% occurring once and the leading ten covering around 2.1%. This clone came up a few times. Antigen: not known. This TCR was recovered from a man aged 18 to 35 in good health and CMV-seronegative. Specimen: PBMCs. The chain recombines TRBV5-4 with TRBJ2-2; 7 bases are a match to TRBD1. In DNA, the CDR3 is TGTGCCAGCAGCCCCCGGACAGGATCGAACACCGGGGAGCTGTTTTTT. It encodes CASSPRTGSNTGELFF.